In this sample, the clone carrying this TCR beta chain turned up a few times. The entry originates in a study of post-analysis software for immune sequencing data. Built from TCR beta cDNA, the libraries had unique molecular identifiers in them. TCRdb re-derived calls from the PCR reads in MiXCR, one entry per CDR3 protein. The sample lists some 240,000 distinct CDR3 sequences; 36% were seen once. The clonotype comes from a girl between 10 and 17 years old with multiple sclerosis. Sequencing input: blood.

The CDR3 coding sequence is TGCGCCAGCAGCGGCTCCCTAGGACTAGCGGGCGTAGATACGCAGTATTTT. Encoded protein: CASSGSLGLAGVDTQYF. The chain recombines TRBV5-1 with TRBJ2-3; 11 bases match TRBD2. Germline CDR1 is SGHRS and CDR2 is YFSETQ. The CDR3 length is 17 residues. V was clipped by 4 bases and J by 5 bases; unmatched bases: 12.